This T cell receptor (beta chain) was identified in a study of blood T cells in healthy people across ages (dated by TCRdb to 2014 to 2015). About the study as a whole: In model experiments, roughly one uniquely barcoded TCR beta cDNA molecule per two T cells was captured by template switching. To avoid experimental bias, donors of different ages were spread randomly across the sequencing lanes. Age-related changes in TCR beta repertoire diversity were measured in the study by deep sequencing normalized with unique cDNA molecular identifiers. Using the same blood draw, the study looked at two additional independent replicas of 1 million unique cDNA reads for two donors, one aged 18 to 29 and the other aged 80 or older. The donors were divided into four age groups: young (average about 16 years), middle-aged (about 41), aged (around 59) and long-lived (approximately 74). Overall study outcomes, separate from this receptor: Because profiling used bulk unsorted PBMCs, naive and antigen-experienced compartments could not be compared conclusively. As age increased, observed TCR beta diversity per million T cells dropped in a roughly linear way, and a significant reduction was already evident by age 40. A strong correlation was found between observed TCR beta diversity and the percentage of naive T cells measured by flow cytometry. Estimates of total diversity from one million sequenced T cells were regarded as lower bounds and underestimates. Donor CMV infection status was unknown, potentially confounding age-related changes in expanded clonotypes. Compared with the aged group, the long-lived group had more naive CD4+ T cells, fewer expanded clones and increased TCR diversity, suggesting age selection.

For this clonotype: Its antigen remains unidentified. Germline and junction disagree at one end, which may indicate a read error.

The library was made by 5' RACE. Instrument on record: Illumina HiSeq 2500. A second PCR of about 6 to 11 cycles was run with a J-beta primer mix and a sample-barcoded 5' primer. A template-switch 5' adaptor carrying 12 random nucleotides introduced a unique molecular identifier onto each TCR beta cDNA molecule. Each sample yielded at least 3 million CDR3-containing paired-end reads. First-strand cDNA synthesis was performed from all RNA using the Mint cDNA synthesis kit, with priming by a TRBC-specific oligonucleotide. All cDNA was treated with uracil-DNA glycosylase and then went through a first 18-cycle PCR with the universal primers M1SS and BC2_uni_R. The authors' analysis ran thus. For normalization, 1 million high-quality reads, each with a distinct molecular identifier, were randomly selected from each sample. Reads with shared molecular identifiers were discarded instead of being binned into consensus sequences. MiTCR, run with a Q25 quality threshold and the strictest error-elimination algorithm, handled CDR3 identification, clonotype clustering and error correction. A nonparametric unseen species model with Euler transformation was used to estimate lower-bound total TCR beta diversity. The public sequencing data were trimmed at Q25 with fastp and processed into clonotypes with MiXCR by TCRdb, which kept only in-frame beta chains. Entries are consolidated by CDR3 protein sequence, retaining the most common genes and DNA. The V and J calls were determined by TCRdb, not by the authors. Present in this sample are about 1.4 million distinct CDR3 sequences, roughly 59% of which were seen just once. The top ten constitute about 6.7% of the sample.

Donors were a few dozen systemically healthy Caucasian individuals from Russia aged roughly 6 to 95 years. Each donor gave 8.5 to 10 milliliters of peripheral blood, collected into EDTA-treated Vacutainer tubes. Ficoll-Paque density-gradient centrifugation was used to isolate PBMCs, with at least 6 million obtained per sample. Total RNA, at least 5 micrograms per sample, was extracted from PBMCs with Trizol reagent. For every donor, an aliquot of PBMCs went through flow cytometry to measure the percentages of naive CD45RAhigh/CD27high T cells. Per the germline V gene, MGHDK is the CDR1 and SYGVNS is the CDR2. The cysteine opens and the phenylalanine closes a CDR3 of 15 amino acids. Solely the CDR3 DNA is kept, with 45 bases framed from the first base.

Rearrangement joined TRBV25-1 to TRBJ2-5, and 10 bases in between align with TRBD2. Sequencing input: blood. The origin of this receptor is a man younger than 35 in good health. The CDR3 region has the sequence CTSSPGTSASNEQYF. The DNA reads as follows: TGTACCAGCAGCCCCGGGACTAGCGCCTCAAATGAGCAGTACTTC.